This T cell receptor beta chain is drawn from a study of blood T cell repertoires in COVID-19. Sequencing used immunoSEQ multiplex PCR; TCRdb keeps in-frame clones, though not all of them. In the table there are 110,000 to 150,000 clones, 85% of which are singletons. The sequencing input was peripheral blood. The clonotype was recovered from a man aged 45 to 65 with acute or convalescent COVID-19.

CDR3 nucleotide sequence: TGTGCCAGCTCACCATTCGTCCGGAATCGGGCAACTAATGAAAAACTGTTTTTT. Its translation: CASSPFVRNRATNEKLFF. This chain joins TRBV18 and TRBJ1-4; D remains ambiguous. CDR3 size: 18 residues. Germline V gene data show CDR1 as KGHSH and CDR2 as LQKENI. Trimming removed 2 bases from V and 0 bases from J, with 16 bases in between.